The clone carrying this T cell receptor (beta chain) was seen once. Trimming stripped 4 bases from V and 5 bases from J, with 12 bases between. Germline assignment: CDR1 SGDLS and CDR2 YYNGEE. The length of the CDR3 is 13 residues. The data derive from a study of blood T cell repertoires in COVID-19. About the research overall: The samples span acute and convalescent COVID-19 from the United States, Italy and Spain.

As originally analysed: Counts of nucleated cells, estimated from reference gene primer amplification, were obtained. Here immunoSEQ multiplex PCR was the method, and the copy in TCRdb shows in-frame clones only, minus some. V and J calls and clone size are those listed in that table; D and trimming were worked out from the DNA. The sample holds about 110,000 clones; around 82% are singletons and the top ten take roughly 4.4%. The chain combines TRBV9 with TRBJ1-1; D gene ambiguous. The clonotype was recovered from a human donor in a cohort sampled during active COVID-19. Sequenced: peripheral blood. The CDR3 region is CASSPLGSTEAFF. The CDR3 DNA reads as TGTGCCAGCAGCCCACTCGGTAGTACTGAAGCTTTCTTT.